The clone carrying this TCR beta chain has more than one count but fewer than ten. What it recognizes is unknown. Two oligonucleotides, mixed equimolar, formed the beta constant-region primer covering TRBC1 and TRBC2. Ligated cDNA was amplified by four rounds of PCR with nested alpha and beta constant-region primers and SP2. Via MiXCR, TCRdb re-called the UMI-ligation and nested PCR reads, giving one row per CDR3 protein. The sample contains 8,500 to 10,000 distinct CDR3 sequences, 4.5% to 6% of which appear only once. This record comes from a study of naive and memory T cell subsets. Overall study results and limits: Expression changes during T cell differentiation may affect RNA-based TCR counts.

Four subsets defined by CD45RA and CD27 were sorted after CD3, CD4, CD8 and live/dead staining. Looked up from germline, CDR1 is MNHEY and CDR2 is SVGEGT. The CDR3 is 15 amino acids. The V end was cut by 2 bases, the J end by 0 bases, with 11 bases between. What was sequenced was CD4+ TEMRA cells from blood. Documented subset: effector memory re-expressing CD45RA, CD45RA+ CD27-. This receptor was obtained from a human donor in good health. The chain combines TRBV6-2 or TRBV6-3 with TRBJ2-7; possibly TRBD2 for D (6 bases). CDR3 residues: CASSYAGSSSYEQYF. Here the CDR3 DNA reads TGTGCCAGCAGTTACGCGGGAAGTTCCTCCTACGAGCAGTACTTC.